The rows below give T cell receptor beta chains drawn from one sample of a study of blood T cell repertoires in COVID-19. Produced via immunoSEQ multiplex PCR; TCRdb's table is partial and in-frame only. The table has over 150,000 clones, roughly 83% seen once. The sample comprised peripheral blood. Source of these receptors: a woman aged 60-75 years with COVID-19, enrolled during active disease. Both conserved end residues are part of each CDR3. D genes are given only for firm matches. The size field is filled for only some rows; it gives once, few, many or a size class.

cdr3_aa	cdr3_nt	j_call	clone_size	d_call	v_call
CASSTQTGTLTDTQYF	TGTGCCAGCAGCACCCAGACCGGGACTCTCACAGATACGCAGTATTTT	TRBJ2-3	once	NA	TRBV7-3
CASSRSGSNYGYTF	TGTGCCAGCAGTCGGTCGGGATCGAACTATGGCTACACCTTC	TRBJ1-2	once	NA	TRBV27
CASSLTGTYEAFF	TGTGCCAGCAGCCTCACCGGGACATATGAAGCTTTCTTT	TRBJ1-1	few	NA	TRBV9
CASSHIQGSGNTIYF	TGTGCCAGCAGCCACATACAGGGATCTGGAAACACCATATATTTT	TRBJ1-3	few	NA	TRBV3-1/TRBV3-2
CASSQDGTSNQPQHF	TGCGCCAGCAGCCAAGACGGGACAAGCAATCAGCCCCAGCATTTT	TRBJ1-5	NA	NA	TRBV4-1
CASSLVTGGTYEQYF	TGCGCCAGCAGCTTGGTTACAGGGGGTACGTACGAGCAGTACTTC	TRBJ2-7	NA	TRBD1	TRBV5-1
CASRVQGLDQPQHF	TGTGCCAGCAGAGTACAGGGGCTCGATCAGCCCCAGCATTTT	TRBJ1-5	NA	TRBD1	TRBV6-5
CASSGDRVITGELFF	TGCGCCAGCAGTGGGGACAGGGTGATCACCGGGGAGCTGTTTTTT	TRBJ2-2	NA	TRBD1	TRBV10-1
CASSLGQGGEAFF	TGTGCCAGCAGCCTCGGACAGGGGGGCGAAGCTTTCTTT	TRBJ1-1	NA	TRBD1	TRBV7-3
CASSLVLETPRLAFEQFF	TGTGCCAGCAGCTTGGTGCTGGAAACCCCTAGACTAGCGTTTGAGCAGTTCTTC	TRBJ2-1	NA	TRBD2	TRBV5-6
CASRSEGGRSDGYTF	TGCGCCAGCAGATCAGAGGGGGGGCGTTCGGATGGCTACACCTTC	TRBJ1-2	NA	NA	TRBV5-1
CASSYDSQGVDGYTF	TGTGCCAGCAGTTACGATTCACAGGGCGTTGATGGCTACACCTTC	TRBJ1-2	NA	NA	TRBV6-5
CASSPPGPGGYTGELFF	TGTGCCAGCAGCCCACCCGGCCCAGGGGGGTACACCGGGGAGCTGTTTTTT	TRBJ2-2	NA	NA	TRBV5-8
CASIGGLVGNQPQHF	TGTGCCAGTATTGGTGGACTGGTAGGCAATCAGCCCCAGCATTTT	TRBJ1-5	NA	NA	TRBV19
CSATGQGGNTIYF	TGCAGCGCCACTGGACAGGGTGGAAACACCATATATTTT	TRBJ1-3	NA	TRBD1	TRBV29-1
CASSLRQETQYF	TGTGCCAGCAGTTTACGCCAAGAGACCCAGTACTTC	TRBJ2-5	NA	NA	TRBV12-3/TRBV12-4
CSVEAILAERYNEQFF	TGCAGCGTTGAAGCCATACTGGCGGAGAGATACAATGAGCAGTTCTTC	TRBJ2-1	NA	NA	TRBV29-1
CASSLGPSVLEQYF	TGCGCCAGCAGCTTGGGTCCCTCCGTTCTAGAGCAGTACTTC	TRBJ2-7	NA	NA	TRBV5-1
CASSRWVGAGTEAFF	TGTGCCAGCAGCCGGTGGGTGGGCGCAGGCACTGAAGCTTTCTTT	TRBJ1-1	once	NA	TRBV5-4
CASTITGGNTEAFF	TGTGCCAGCACCATAACAGGGGGAAACACTGAAGCTTTCTTT	TRBJ1-1	NA	TRBD1	TRBV27
CASSLQTGMNTEAFF	TGTGCCAGCAGCTTACAGACAGGTATGAACACTGAAGCTTTCTTT	TRBJ1-1	NA	NA	TRBV9
CASSLGSSTGELFF	TGTGCCAGCAGCTTGGGGAGTAGCACCGGGGAGCTGTTTTTT	TRBJ2-2	NA	NA	TRBV5-6
CASSLGQTNTEAFF	TGTGCCAGCAGCCTGGGACAGACGAACACTGAAGCTTTCTTT	TRBJ1-1	NA	TRBD1	TRBV6-2/TRBV6-3
CATSRAPRENTEAFF	TGTGCCACCAGCAGAGCTCCTCGGGAGAACACTGAAGCTTTCTTT	TRBJ1-1	NA	NA	TRBV15
CASSSPSSYNSPLHF	TGTGCCAGCAGTTCCCCGAGCTCCTATAATTCACCCCTCCACTTT	TRBJ1-6	NA	NA	TRBV27
CATSTGTSPLHF	TGCGCCACCTCGACAGGGACTTCACCCCTCCACTTT	TRBJ1-6	few	TRBD1	TRBV10-1
CASSLNFGGGQGEAFF	TGTGCCAGCAGCTTAAATTTTGGTGGGGGCCAGGGTGAAGCTTTCTTT	TRBJ1-1	NA	NA	TRBV7-3
CSGRTGVGGYTF	TGCAGCGGCCGTACAGGGGTAGGGGGCTACACCTTC	TRBJ1-2	NA	TRBD1	TRBV29-1
CASSLSNAGANVLTF	TGTGCCAGCAGCCTTAGCAACGCGGGGGCCAACGTCCTGACTTTC	TRBJ2-6	NA	NA	TRBV7-3
CASSLIAGSTGELFF	TGTGCCAGCAGCTTAATAGCGGGTAGCACCGGGGAGCTGTTTTTT	TRBJ2-2	once	TRBD2	TRBV7-9
CASSLQGGGSNYGYTF	TGTGCCAGCAGCCTTCAAGGGGGGGGCTCTAACTATGGCTACACCTTC	TRBJ1-2	NA	NA	TRBV3-1/TRBV3-2
CASSLVTGPMNTEAFF	TGTGCCAGCAGCTTAGTGACAGGGCCGATGAACACTGAAGCTTTCTTT	TRBJ1-1	NA	TRBD1	TRBV7-8
CASSLRGGEENIQYF	TGTGCCAGCAGCTTAAGGGGGGGGGAAGAAAACATTCAGTACTTC	TRBJ2-4	NA	NA	TRBV4-2
CASSSGMFSDTQYF	TGTGCCAGCAGCTCGGGGATGTTTTCAGATACGCAGTATTTT	TRBJ2-3	many	NA	TRBV11-3
CASSLVLAGGGETQYF	TGTGCCAGCAGCTTAGTCCTAGCGGGAGGAGGAGAGACCCAGTACTTC	TRBJ2-5	NA	TRBD2	TRBV7-8
CASRGAVNTEAFF	TGTGCCAGCAGGGGAGCGGTGAACACTGAAGCTTTCTTT	TRBJ1-1	NA	NA	TRBV7-9
CATSVLGGGTDTQYF	TGTGCCACCAGTGTATTAGGGGGTGGCACAGATACGCAGTATTTT	TRBJ2-3	once	NA	TRBV24-1
CASSWTNEREKLFF	TGTGCCAGCAGCTGGACCAACGAGCGGGAAAAACTGTTTTTT	TRBJ1-4	NA	NA	TRBV7-9
CASSAPGTGPHEQFF	TGCGCCAGCAGCGCCCCCGGGACAGGGCCTCATGAGCAGTTCTTC	TRBJ2-1	NA	TRBD1	TRBV5-1
CAWSVESGGISGYTF	TGTGCCTGGAGTGTAGAGTCAGGGGGCATCAGTGGCTACACCTTC	TRBJ1-2	NA	TRBD1	TRBV30
CASELGDSYEQYF	TGTGCTAGTGAATTAGGGGACTCCTACGAGCAGTACTTC	TRBJ2-7	once	NA	TRBV12-5
CASTERGKASGANVLTF	TGTGCCAGCACCGAGAGGGGGAAGGCCTCTGGGGCCAACGTCCTGACTTTC	TRBJ2-6	NA	NA	TRBV2
CASSFQAGGGTDTQYF	TGTGCCAGCAGCTTCCAAGCGGGAGGGGGCACAGATACGCAGTATTTT	TRBJ2-3	NA	TRBD2	TRBV7-9
CASSLAQGGIMNTEAFF	TGCGCCAGCAGCTTGGCCCAGGGGGGCATCATGAACACTGAAGCTTTCTTT	TRBJ1-1	NA	TRBD1	TRBV5-1
CASSPTGKGYGYTF	TGTGCCAGCAGTCCGACAGGGAAAGGTTATGGCTACACCTTC	TRBJ1-2	NA	TRBD1	TRBV2
CASSYIGELGKNIQYF	TGTGCCAGCAGTTACATAGGGGAATTAGGCAAAAACATTCAGTACTTC	TRBJ2-4	NA	NA	TRBV6-5
CATSDSNREKETQYF	TGTGCCACCAGTGATTCCAACAGGGAGAAAGAGACCCAGTACTTC	TRBJ2-5	NA	NA	TRBV24-1
CASSLEGYGGGYTF	TGCGCCAGCAGCTTGGAGGGGTATGGGGGCGGCTACACCTTC	TRBJ1-2	NA	NA	TRBV5-1